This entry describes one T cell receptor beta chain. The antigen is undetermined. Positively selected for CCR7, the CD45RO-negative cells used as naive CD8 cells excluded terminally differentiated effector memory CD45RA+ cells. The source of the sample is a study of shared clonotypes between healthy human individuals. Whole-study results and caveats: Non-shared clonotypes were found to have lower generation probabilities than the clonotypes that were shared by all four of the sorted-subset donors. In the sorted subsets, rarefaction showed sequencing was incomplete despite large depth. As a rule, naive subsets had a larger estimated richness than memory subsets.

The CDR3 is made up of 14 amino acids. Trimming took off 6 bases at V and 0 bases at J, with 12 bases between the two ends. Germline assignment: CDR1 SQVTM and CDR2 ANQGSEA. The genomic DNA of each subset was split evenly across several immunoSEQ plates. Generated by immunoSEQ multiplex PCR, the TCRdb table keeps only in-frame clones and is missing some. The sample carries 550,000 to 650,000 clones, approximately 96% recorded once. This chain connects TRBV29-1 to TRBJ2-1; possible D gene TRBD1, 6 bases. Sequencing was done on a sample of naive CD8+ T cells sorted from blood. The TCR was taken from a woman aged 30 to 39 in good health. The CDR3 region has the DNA TGCAGCGTGGGACACCTTAGCTCCTACAATGAGCAGTTCTTC. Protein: CSVGHLSSYNEQFF.